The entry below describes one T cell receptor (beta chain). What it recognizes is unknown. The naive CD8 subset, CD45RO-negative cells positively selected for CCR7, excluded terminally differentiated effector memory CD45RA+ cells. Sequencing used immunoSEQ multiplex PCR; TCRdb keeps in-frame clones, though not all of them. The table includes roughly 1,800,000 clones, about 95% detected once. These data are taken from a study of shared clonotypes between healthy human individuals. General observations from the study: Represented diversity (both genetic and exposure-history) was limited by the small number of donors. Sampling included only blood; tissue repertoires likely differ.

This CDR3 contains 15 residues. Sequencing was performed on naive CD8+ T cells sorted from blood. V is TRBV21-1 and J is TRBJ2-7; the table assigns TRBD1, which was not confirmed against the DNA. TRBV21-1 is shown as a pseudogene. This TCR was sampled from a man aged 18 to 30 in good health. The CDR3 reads CASSKVNRVSYEQYF. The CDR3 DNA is TGTGCCAGCAGCAAAGTAAACAGGGTATCCTACGAGCAGTACTTC.